This T cell receptor beta chain was captured in a study of blood T cell repertoires in COVID-19 (dated by TCRdb to 2019 to 2021). For the study in its entirety: Samples from collaborators originated in the United States, Italy and Spain and spanned both the acute and convalescent phases of COVID-19. The prospective study material was composed of cDNA or gDNA derived from T cells, B-cell-depleted T cells, or PBMCs. The dataset comprised deeply sampled blood TCRbeta repertoires from subjects exposed to, actively infected with, or recovered from COVID-19. The repertoires were released in a freely available public database meant as a resource for research on the immune response to SARS-CoV-2. Samples were obtained from the ongoing ImmuneRACE study (first 160 participants) and from about 1,300 subjects provided by 6 global collaborators. Nearly every sample came with metadata listing a de-identified subject ID, COVID-19 status, age in years and sex. Where HLA class I and class II types were available, the types were taken from metadata supplied by the sample provider, not from assay-based typing. What the research found in general, with its limitations: How much clinical and demographic metadata was included differed by source and by participant, and the metadata was provided uncurated.

The immunoSEQ Assay, a bias-controlled multiplex PCR, was used to amplify TCRbeta CDR3 regions from genomic DNA. In the source study's methods: Within the assay, amplification of reference gene primers was used to estimate how many nucleated cells each sample contained. To quantify the absolute abundance of each unique TCRbeta CDR3 rearrangement, sequence reads were collapsed and filtered. Productive Simpson clonality was computed per sample as the square root of Simpson's diversity index over productive rearrangements. TCRdb carries this immuneACCESS record with in-frame sequences only. Its versions omit some clonotypes, under half of them owing to an unresolved V gene in the studies checked, with the rest unexplained. That table gives V, J and clone size, and the DNA gave D and trimming. The sample includes some 230,000 clones, with about 80% observed a single time. 1.3% of the sample comes from the top ten.

Taken from cysteine to phenylalanine, the CDR3 has 16 residues. Only the CDR3 portion is preserved as DNA: 48 bases, with reading frame beginning at the first base. The germline V gene (reference sequence) yields GTSNPN for CDR1 and SVGIG for CDR2. V trim: 3 bases; J trim: 5 bases; unmatched bases: 14. In the prospective study, participants were about 18 to 90 years old, resided in 25 or so geographic areas of the United States, and were enrolled through a virtual design. To assign participants to cohorts, the prospective study relied on clinical history that participants themselves reported in a screening survey and a study questionnaire. Each participant in the prospective study had whole blood, serum and a nasopharyngeal or oropharyngeal swab collected by mobile phlebotomists. Participants in the prospective study had the option to provide additional blood draws and questionnaires over an approximately 2-month period. Before DNA extraction, blood samples from the prospective study were shipped at room temperature or frozen.

In regard to this clone: Its antigen remains undetermined. Base qualities are not provided; no much larger clone lies one nucleotide away.

This receptor was identified in a woman between 35 and 50 years old with acute COVID-19. The rearrangement joined TRBV30 to TRBJ2-5; TRBD2 fits 8 bases in the junction. The sample comprised PBMCs or T cells enriched from blood (not recorded which). The base sequence is TGTGCCTGGAGGGAAATAGCGGGGAGTGTTTTGGAGACCCAGTACTTC. Its protein is CAWREIAGSVLETQYF.